A single T cell receptor (beta chain) is shown here with its context. The antigen is undetermined. This sample stems from a study of cytomegalovirus exposure and HLA in healthy donors. General study points: In an earlier analysis, about 87% or about 30%: the productive usage of most TCR beta V segments.

Whereas donors were nominally healthy upon sampling, unrecorded immune exposures were probable. The PCR was carried out with 60 Vbeta primers and 13 Jbeta primers. The table came from immunoSEQ multiplex PCR; TCRdb's copy has only in-frame clones and leaves some out. The repertoire has about 190,000 clones, around 75% of them found once; the top ten carry 1.5% to 2%. The CDR3 runs 14 residues. From germline, CDR1 is MNHEY and CDR2 SVGAGI. Trimming at V came to 6 bases and at J to 0 bases, leaving 4 bases not matched to a gene. The sequencing sample was made of PBMCs. The sequence was obtained from a woman aged 50 to 65 in good health and CMV-seronegative. V gene TRBV6-5 combines with J gene TRBJ1-1; 7 positions agree with TRBD1. CDR3 bases: TGTGCCAGCAGGGGGGGACAGATGAACACTGAAGCTTTCTTT. Translating it yields CASRGGQMNTEAFF.